This T cell receptor (beta chain) was sequenced in a study of glioma-infiltrating T cells. Study results and limitations: Tissue and blood shared very few CDR3 sequences. Gliomas, especially low-grade, showed above-expected tissue-blood divergence; non-neoplastic patients showed below.

TCR alpha and beta CDR3 regions were amplified from RNA using iRepertoire nested multiplex PCR. One-step reverse transcription and amplification started from approximately 100-400 ng of tissue mRNA or PBMC total RNA. One entry per CDR3 protein, called by TCRdb with MiXCR from the multiplex PCR reads. Of some 110,000 distinct CDR3 sequences listed, approximately 25% are singletons. This clonotype was observed at least ten times. Its antigen remains unidentified. V lost 3 bases to trimming and J lost 0 bases, with 6 bases between them. Per germline, CDR1 MNHNS and CDR2 SASEGT. This CDR3 region has 14 residues.

The origin of this receptor is a human donor with low-grade glioma or glioblastoma, undergoing nonglioma brain surgery, or in good health (not recorded which). Sequencing used glioma tissue, nonneoplastic brain tissue, or PBMCs (not recorded which). V gene TRBV6-1 combines with J gene TRBJ2-1; no clear D gene. CDR3: CASSEQPSYNEQFF. The CDR3 DNA reads TGTGCCAGCAGTGAGCAGCCCTCCTACAATGAGCAGTTCTTC.